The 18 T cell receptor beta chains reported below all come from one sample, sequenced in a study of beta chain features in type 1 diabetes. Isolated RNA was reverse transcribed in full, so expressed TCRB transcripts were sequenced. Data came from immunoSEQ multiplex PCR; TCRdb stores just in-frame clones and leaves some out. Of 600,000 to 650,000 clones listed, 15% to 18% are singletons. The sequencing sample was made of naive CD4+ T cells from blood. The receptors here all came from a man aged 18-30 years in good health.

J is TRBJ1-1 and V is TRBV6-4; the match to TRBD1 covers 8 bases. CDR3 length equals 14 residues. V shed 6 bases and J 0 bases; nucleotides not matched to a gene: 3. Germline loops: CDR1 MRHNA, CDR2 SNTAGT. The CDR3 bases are TGTGCCAGCAGAGACAGGGGAATGAACACTGAAGCTTTCTTT. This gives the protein CASRDRGMNTEAFF.

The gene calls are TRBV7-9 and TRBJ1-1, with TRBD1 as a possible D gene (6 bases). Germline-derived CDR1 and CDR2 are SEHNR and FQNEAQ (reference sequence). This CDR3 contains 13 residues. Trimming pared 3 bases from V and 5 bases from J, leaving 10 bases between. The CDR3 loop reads CASSLGANTEAFF. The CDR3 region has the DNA TGTGCCAGCAGCTTGGGGGCGAATACTGAAGCTTTCTTT.

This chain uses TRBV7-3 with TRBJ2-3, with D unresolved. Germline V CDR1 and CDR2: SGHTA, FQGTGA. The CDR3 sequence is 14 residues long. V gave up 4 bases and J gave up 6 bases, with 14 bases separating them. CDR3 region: CASSSSAQLDTQYF. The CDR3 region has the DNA TGTGCCAGCAGCTCGTCCGCTCAGTTGGATACGCAGTATTTT.

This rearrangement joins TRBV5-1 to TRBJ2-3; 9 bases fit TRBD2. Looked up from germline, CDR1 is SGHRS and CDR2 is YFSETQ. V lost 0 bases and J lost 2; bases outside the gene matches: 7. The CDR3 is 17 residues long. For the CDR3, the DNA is TGCGCCAGCAGCTTGGGATTGACTAGCGGAATCACAGATACGCAGTATTTT. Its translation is CASSLGLTSGITDTQYF.

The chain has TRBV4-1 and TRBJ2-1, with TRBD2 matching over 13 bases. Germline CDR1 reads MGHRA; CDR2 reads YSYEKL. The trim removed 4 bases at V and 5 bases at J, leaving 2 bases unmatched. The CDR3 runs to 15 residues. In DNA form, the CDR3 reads TGCGCCAGCAGCCTGGGGACTAGCGGGAACAATGAGCAGTTCTTC. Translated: CASSLGTSGNNEQFF.

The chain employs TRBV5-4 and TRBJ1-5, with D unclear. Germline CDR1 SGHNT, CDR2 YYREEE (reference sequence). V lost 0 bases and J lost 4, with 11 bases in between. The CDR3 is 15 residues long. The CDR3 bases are TGTGCCAGCAGCTTGGACGGGGAAGGGAATCAGCCCCAGCATTTT. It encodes CASSLDGEGNQPQHF.

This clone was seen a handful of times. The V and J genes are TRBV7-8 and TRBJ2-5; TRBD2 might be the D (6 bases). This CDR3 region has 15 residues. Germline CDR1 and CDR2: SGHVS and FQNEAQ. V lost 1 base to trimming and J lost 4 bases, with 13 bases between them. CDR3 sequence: CASSLDKGRGETQYF. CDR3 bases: TGTGCCAGCAGCTTAGATAAGGGGCGGGGAGAGACCCAGTACTTC.

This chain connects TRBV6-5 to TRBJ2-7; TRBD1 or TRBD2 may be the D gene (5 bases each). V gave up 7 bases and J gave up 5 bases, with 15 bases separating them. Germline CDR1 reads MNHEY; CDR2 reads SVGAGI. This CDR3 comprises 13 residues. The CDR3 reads CASTPGRAHEQYF. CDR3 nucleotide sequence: TGTGCCAGCACGCCGGGACGGGCCCACGAGCAGTACTTC.

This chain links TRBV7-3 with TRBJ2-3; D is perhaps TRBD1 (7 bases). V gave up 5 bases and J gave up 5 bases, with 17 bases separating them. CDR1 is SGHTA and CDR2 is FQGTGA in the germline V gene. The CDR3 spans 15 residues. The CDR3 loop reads CASSPIGTAGDTQYF. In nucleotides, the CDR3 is TGTGCCAGCAGCCCCATAGGGACAGCGGGAGATACGCAGTATTTT.

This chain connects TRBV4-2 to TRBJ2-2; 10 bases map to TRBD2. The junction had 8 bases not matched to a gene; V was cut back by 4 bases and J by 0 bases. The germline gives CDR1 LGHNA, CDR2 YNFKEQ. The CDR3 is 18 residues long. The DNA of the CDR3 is TGTGCCAGCAGCCCATCTAGCGGGGGTTATCCGAACACCGGGGAGCTGTTTTTT. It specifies CASSPSSGGYPNTGELFF.

The CDR3 protein is CASSQLSGGSNYGYTF. DNA for the CDR3: TGTGCCAGCAGCCAACTCTCAGGGGGATCCAACTATGGCTACACCTTC. The rearrangement uses TRBV14 and TRBJ1-2; 7 positions agree with TRBD1. Germline values: CDR1 SGHDN, CDR2 FVKESK. The V gene end was trimmed by 2 bases and the J gene end by 2 bases; junction bases not matched to a gene: 8. The CDR3 loop spans 16 amino acids.

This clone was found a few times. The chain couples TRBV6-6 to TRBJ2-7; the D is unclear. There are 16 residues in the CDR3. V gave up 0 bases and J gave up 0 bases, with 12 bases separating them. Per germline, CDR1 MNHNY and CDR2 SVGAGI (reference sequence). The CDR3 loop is CASSYSRQFLSYEQYF. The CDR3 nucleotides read TGTGCCAGCAGTTACTCTCGACAATTCCTCTCCTACGAGCAGTACTTC.

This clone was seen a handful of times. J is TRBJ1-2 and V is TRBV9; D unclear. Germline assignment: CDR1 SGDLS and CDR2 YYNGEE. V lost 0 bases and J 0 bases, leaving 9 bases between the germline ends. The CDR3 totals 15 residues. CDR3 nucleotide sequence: TGTGCCAGCAGCGTAGGACCGCAGTCTAACTATGGCTACACCTTC. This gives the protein CASSVGPQSNYGYTF.

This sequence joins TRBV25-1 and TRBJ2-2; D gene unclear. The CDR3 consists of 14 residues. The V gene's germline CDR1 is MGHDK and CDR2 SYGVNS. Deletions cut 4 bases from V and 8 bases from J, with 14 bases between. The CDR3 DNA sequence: TGTGCCAGCAGTGTTTCGCCCTTAAAGGGGGAGCTGTTTTTT. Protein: CASSVSPLKGELFF.

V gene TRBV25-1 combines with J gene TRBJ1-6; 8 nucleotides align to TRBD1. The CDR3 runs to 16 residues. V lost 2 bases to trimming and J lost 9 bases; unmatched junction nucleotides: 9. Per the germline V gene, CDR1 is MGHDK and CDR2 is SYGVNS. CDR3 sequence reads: CASSEQGQGIGSPLHF. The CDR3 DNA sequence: TGTGCCAGCAGTGAACAAGGACAGGGTATAGGTTCACCCCTCCACTTT.

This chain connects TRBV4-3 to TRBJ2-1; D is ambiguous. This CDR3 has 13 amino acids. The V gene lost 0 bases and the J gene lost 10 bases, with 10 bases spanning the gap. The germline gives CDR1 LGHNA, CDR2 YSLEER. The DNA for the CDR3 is TGCGCCAGCAGCCAAGAAACTGTAGGGGAGCAGTTCTTC. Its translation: CASSQETVGEQFF.

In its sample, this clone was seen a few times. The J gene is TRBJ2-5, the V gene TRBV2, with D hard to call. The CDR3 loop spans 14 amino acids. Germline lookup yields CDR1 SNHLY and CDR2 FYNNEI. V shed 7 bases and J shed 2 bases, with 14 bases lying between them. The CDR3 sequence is CASKRGQVQETQYF. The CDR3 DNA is TGTGCCAGCAAACGCGGCCAAGTTCAAGAGACCCAGTACTTC.

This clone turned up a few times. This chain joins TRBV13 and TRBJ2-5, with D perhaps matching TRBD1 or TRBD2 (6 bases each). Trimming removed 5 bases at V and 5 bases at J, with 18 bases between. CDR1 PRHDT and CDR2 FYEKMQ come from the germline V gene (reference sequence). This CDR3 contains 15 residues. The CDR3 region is CASSPRDTRGETQYF. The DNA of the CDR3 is TGTGCCAGCAGCCCGCGGGACACCCGAGGGGAGACCCAGTACTTC. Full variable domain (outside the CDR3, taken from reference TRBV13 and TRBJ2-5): AAGVIQSPRHLIKEKRETATLKCYPIPRHDTVYWYQQGPGQDPQFLISFYEKMQSDKGSIPDRFSAQQFSDYHSELNMSSLELGDSALYFCASSPRDTRGETQYFGPGTRLLVL.